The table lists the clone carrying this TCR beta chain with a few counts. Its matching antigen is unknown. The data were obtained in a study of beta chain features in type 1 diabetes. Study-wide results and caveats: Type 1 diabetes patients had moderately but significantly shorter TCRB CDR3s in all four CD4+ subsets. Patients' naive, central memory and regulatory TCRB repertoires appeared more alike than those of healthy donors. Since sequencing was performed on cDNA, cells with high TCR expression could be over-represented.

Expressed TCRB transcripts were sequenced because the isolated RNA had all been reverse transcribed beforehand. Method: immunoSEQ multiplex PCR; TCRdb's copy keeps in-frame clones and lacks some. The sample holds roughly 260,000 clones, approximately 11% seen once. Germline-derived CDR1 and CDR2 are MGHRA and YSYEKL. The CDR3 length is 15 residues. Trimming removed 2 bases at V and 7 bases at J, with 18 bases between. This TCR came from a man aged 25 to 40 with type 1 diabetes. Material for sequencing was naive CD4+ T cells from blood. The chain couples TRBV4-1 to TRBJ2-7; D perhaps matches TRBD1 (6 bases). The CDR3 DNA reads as TGCGCCAGCAGCCAAAGGCCCCAGGGGACAAGGGAGCAGTACTTC. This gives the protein CASSQRPQGTREQYF.